The clone carrying this T cell receptor beta chain was counted only a few times. The data originate from a study of blood T cell repertoires in COVID-19. The overall study: Spain, Italy and the United States supplied samples that represented acute and convalescent COVID-19. T cells, B-cell-depleted T cells, or PBMCs provided the cDNA or gDNA that served as material.

Germline loops: CDR1 SGHRS, CDR2 YFSETQ. With 4 bases removed from V and 9 bases from J, the gap between germline ends came to 14 bases. The CDR3 has 14 residues. Authors' data handling: Reference gene primers were amplified, and this amplification served to estimate nucleated cell counts. Measured with immunoSEQ multiplex PCR; TCRdb has only the in-frame clones, and not every one. V, J and clone size are those of that table, while D and trimming were read from the DNA. The repertoire holds fewer than 650,000 clones, with roughly 89% as singletons. The sequence was obtained from a woman aged 45 to 65 with COVID-19, enrolled during active disease. The sequencing sample was made of peripheral blood. This sequence joins TRBV5-1 and TRBJ1-6, with D perhaps matching TRBD1 (6 bases). CDR3 DNA: TGCGCCAGCAGCATCGGACAGTCGGGTTCACCCCTCCACTTT. Translating gives CASSIGQSGSPLHF.